This TCR beta chain emerged from a study of blood T cell repertoires in COVID-19 (dated by TCRdb to between 2020 and 2021). With respect to the entire study: The collaborator samples originated in the United States, Italy and Spain and spanned the acute and convalescent phases of COVID-19. The material from the prospective study consisted of cDNA or gDNA derived from T cells, B-cell-depleted T cells, or PBMCs. Subjects who had been exposed to COVID-19, were actively infected with it, or had recovered from it provided the deeply sampled blood TCRbeta repertoires that made up the dataset. The samples were drawn from two sources: the first 160 participants of the ongoing ImmuneRACE study, and over 1,000 subjects contributed by 6 global collaborators. Where HLA class I and class II types were available, the types were taken from metadata supplied by the sample provider, not from assay-based typing. Nearly every sample came with metadata listing a de-identified subject ID, COVID-19 status, age in years and sex. The repertoires were released in a freely available public database meant as a resource for research on the immune response to SARS-CoV-2. On the study overall, not on this receptor specifically: The quantity of clinical and demographic metadata differed by source and by participant and was supplied without curation.

Taken from cysteine to phenylalanine, the CDR3 has 13 residues. Just the 39-base CDR3 DNA is kept, in frame starting at base 1. CDR1 and CDR2 (SEHNR, FQNEAQ) derive from the germline V gene (reference sequence). The germline V end is reduced by 8 bases and the J end by 3 bases; junction bases left unmatched: 7. TCRbeta CDR3 regions were amplified from genomic DNA by means of the immunoSEQ Assay, a bias-controlled multiplex PCR. The authors' pipeline ran thus. The number of nucleated cells in each sample was estimated by amplification of reference gene primers within the assay. To quantify the absolute abundance of each unique TCRbeta CDR3 rearrangement, sequence reads were collapsed and filtered. For each sample, productive Simpson clonality was calculated by taking the square root of Simpson's diversity index across productive rearrangements. TCRdb provides this immuneACCESS table in a form limited to in-frame rearrangements. Some clones are lacking; in checked studies, under half of them reflect an unresolved V gene, and why the rest are absent is not known. The DNA gave D and trimming, while V, J and clone size come from that table. The sample table records approximately 49,000 clones; around 86% of these occur just once. The ten top clones hold 12% to 15% of the sample.

The collaborating institutions used their own protocols to collect whole blood in K2EDTA tubes. For TCRbeta analysis, collaborators shipped samples in one of three forms: frozen whole blood, isolated PBMCs, or DNA extracted from either of those sample types. Regarding this clone: This clone's antigen is unknown. The input lacks base qualities; no much larger clone sits a single base away.

The sequence was collected from a human donor with acute or convalescent COVID-19. The donor label of this sample is uncertain. The source material was peripheral blood. Recombination joined TRBV7-9 with TRBJ2-7; TRBD2 fits 7 bases in the junction. The nucleotide sequence reads TGTGCCAGCTCGCGGGCTAGCGGCTACGAGCAGTACTTC. It codes for CASSRASGYEQYF.